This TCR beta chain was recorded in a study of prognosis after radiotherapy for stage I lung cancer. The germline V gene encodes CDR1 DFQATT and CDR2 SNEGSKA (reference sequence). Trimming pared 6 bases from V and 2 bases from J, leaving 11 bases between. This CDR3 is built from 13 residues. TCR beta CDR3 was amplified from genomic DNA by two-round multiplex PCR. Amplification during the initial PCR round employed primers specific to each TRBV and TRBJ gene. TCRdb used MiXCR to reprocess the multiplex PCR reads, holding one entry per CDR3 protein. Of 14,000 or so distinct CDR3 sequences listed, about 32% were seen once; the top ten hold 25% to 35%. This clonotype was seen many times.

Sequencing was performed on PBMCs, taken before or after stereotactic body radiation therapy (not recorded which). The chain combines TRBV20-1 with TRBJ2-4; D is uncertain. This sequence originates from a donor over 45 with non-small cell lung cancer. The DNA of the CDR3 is TGCAGTGCGGTCTTTGGGACCAAAAACATTCAGTACTTC. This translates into CSAVFGTKNIQYF.